One TCR beta chain is described in this entry. In the original analysis: Estimates of nucleated cell counts were drawn from the amplification of reference gene primers. Using immunoSEQ multiplex PCR, the repertoire was profiled, and TCRdb retains in-frame clones only, with some absent. V and J calls and clone size follow that table, whereas D and trimming were derived from the DNA. The sample has fewer than 600,000 clones, 89% seen once. The data originate from a study of blood T cell repertoires in COVID-19. Study as a whole: Researchers got acute and convalescent COVID-19 samples from the United States, Italy and Spain.

There are 13 residues in the CDR3. Losses at the gene ends were 8 bases for V and 6 bases for J; bases not matched to a gene: 7. The germline V gene has CDR1 WSHSY and CDR2 SAAADI. Patients from Seattle were sampled longitudinally, starting during active infection. This TCR was sampled from a man in his late teens or twenties with COVID-19, enrolled during active disease. The gene calls are TRBV10-2 and TRBJ1-3; 7 positions match TRBD1. The specimen was peripheral blood. The CDR3 sequence is CASRQGGKNTIYF. In DNA, the CDR3 is TGCGCCAGCCGACAGGGAGGCAAAAACACCATATATTTT.